This is a list of T cell receptor beta chains from one sample in a study of blood T cell repertoires in COVID-19. This table comes from immunoSEQ multiplex PCR, and its TCRdb copy is limited to in-frame clones, with some not included. The table has tens of thousands of clones, over 60% seen once. The sample was peripheral blood. All receptors come from a woman older than 75 with active or convalescent COVID-19. The CDR3 runs from the conserved cysteine through the conserved F or W. The D gene is left open where the match is weak. Size values are once, few and many counts, or a class for expanded clones, and some rows have none.

d_gene	v_gene	j_gene	abundance	CDR3nt	CDR3aa
.	TRBV4-1	TRBJ1-3	.	TGCGCCAGCAGCCAAGAAGGGGTTGGGCAGAACTCTGGAAACACCATATATTTT	CASSQEGVGQNSGNTIYF
.	TRBV11-2	TRBJ1-2	once	TGTGCCAGCAGCTTTAACCGGGAGACAGATGGCTACACCTTC	CASSFNRETDGYTF
.	TRBV7-9	TRBJ1-5	.	TGTGCCAGCAGCTTAGGCGGAGGGTATAGCAATCAGCCCCAGCATTTT	CASSLGGGYSNQPQHF
.	TRBV28	TRBJ2-2	.	TGTGCCAGCAGACGCGGAGGGGGGGCGAACACCGGGGAGCTGTTTTTT	CASRRGGGANTGELFF
.	TRBV4-3	TRBJ1-3	once	TGCGCCAGCAGCCAAGATTTAGGCAGGGGTTTTGACACCATATATTTT	CASSQDLGRGFDTIYF
.	TRBV6-6	TRBJ1-2	.	TGTGCCAGCAGTTACGGGGGGGGCTATGGCTACACCTTC	CASSYGGGYGYTF
.	TRBV6-2/TRBV6-3	TRBJ1-6	.	TGTGCCAGCAGTTCGGGGACCACCAGGGGAGGGGGTTCACCCCTCCACTTT	CASSSGTTRGGGSPLHF
TRBD1	TRBV6-5	TRBJ2-2	few	TGTGCCAGCAGTACCGAGACAGGGGACACCGGGGAGCTGTTTTTT	CASSTETGDTGELFF
TRBD1	TRBV6-1	TRBJ1-2	many	TGTGCCAGCAGTGACCCTCCGGACAGGGGAAGTGGCTACACCTTC	CASSDPPDRGSGYTF
.	TRBV18	TRBJ2-5	.	TGTGCCAGCTCACCCAACCAGGCTCAAGAGACCCAGTACTTC	CASSPNQAQETQYF
.	TRBV5-1	TRBJ2-1	.	TGCGCCAGCAGCTTCGATCTGGGGCCGAGCTCCTACAATGAGCAGTTCTTC	CASSFDLGPSSYNEQFF
TRBD2	TRBV3-1/TRBV3-2	TRBJ2-5	.	TGTGCCAGCAGCCAAGGGACTAGCGGGGGCATGGAGACCCAGTACTTC	CASSQGTSGGMETQYF
TRBD1	TRBV30	TRBJ1-4	.	TGTGCCTGGAGTCCACAGGGGGTATCTGAAAAACTGTTTTTT	CAWSPQGVSEKLFF
.	TRBV9	TRBJ2-1	.	TGTGCCAGCAGCGTAGGTTGGGGGACAAACAATGAGCAGTTCTTC	CASSVGWGTNNEQFF
TRBD1	TRBV6-1	TRBJ1-5	.	TGTGCCAGCAGTTTGGGACAGAACCAGCCCCAGCATTTT	CASSLGQNQPQHF
.	TRBV6-5	TRBJ2-5	.	TGTGCCAGCAGTTCCGGGACACCCCAGACCCAGTACTTC	CASSSGTPQTQYF
.	TRBV9	TRBJ2-2	.	TGTGCCAGCAGCGTAGCAGGGGTCGGGGAGCTGTTTTTT	CASSVAGVGELFF
.	TRBV19	TRBJ1-3	.	TGTGCCAGTAGTATCGACAGCTCTGGAAACACCATATATTTT	CASSIDSSGNTIYF
.	TRBV4-1	TRBJ1-4	.	TGCGCCAGCAGCCAAGAGGAGGTGGGATTGAAAAAACTGTTTTTT	CASSQEEVGLKKLFF
.	TRBV19	TRBJ1-4	once	TGTGCCAGTAGTGTCGGGGGAGGAGAGGAAAAACTGTTTTTT	CASSVGGGEEKLFF
TRBD1	TRBV11-2	TRBJ1-1	.	TGTGCCAGCAGCTTAGGGGGACAGTGGGAAGCTTTCTTT	CASSLGGQWEAFF
.	TRBV5-1	TRBJ2-2	many	TGCGCCAGCAGCCCGCGACCGGGACACTCGGACGCCGGGGAGCTGTTTTTT	CASSPRPGHSDAGELFF
.	TRBV6-5	TRBJ1-3	once	TGTGCCAGCAGACGGTGGGGGGGGTCTGGAAACACCATATATTTT	CASRRWGGSGNTIYF
TRBD2	TRBV19	TRBJ2-1	few	TGTGCCAGTAGTGTCCTTAGCGGGGGGGCCTCCAATGAGCAGTTCTTC	CASSVLSGGASNEQFF
.	TRBV28	TRBJ2-2	.	TGTGCCAGCAGTGCCCAACGGGGGGCCGCCACCGGGGAGCTGTTTTTT	CASSAQRGAATGELFF
TRBD1	TRBV4-1	TRBJ1-4	.	TGCGCCAGCAGCCTTTCCGGGACAGGGACCGAAAAACTGTTTTTT	CASSLSGTGTEKLFF
.	TRBV6-2/TRBV6-3	TRBJ2-7	.	TGTGCCAGCAGTGACGGGGGTGTCTGGGTCGAGCAGTACTTC	CASSDGGVWVEQYF
.	TRBV5-1	TRBJ2-3	.	TGCGCCAGCAGCTTGACGTCCCGAGGGGATACGCAGTATTTT	CASSLTSRGDTQYF
.	TRBV4-1	TRBJ1-3	.	TGCGCCAGCAGCCAAGTCCCATTACAGGTACTTGTCTCTGGAAACACCATATATTTT	CASSQVPLQVLVSGNTIYF
TRBD2	TRBV7-3	TRBJ2-1	.	TGTGCCAGCAGCGAAAACAGACTAGCGGGGGTGAATGAGCAGTTCTTC	CASSENRLAGVNEQFF
TRBD1	TRBV5-1	TRBJ2-5	.	TGCGCCAGCAGCTCCGGACAGGGCCGAGAGACCCAGTACTTC	CASSSGQGRETQYF
TRBD2	TRBV20-1	TRBJ2-3	.	TGCAGTGCTAGTTTCTCCGGGGGGTCGATTCCTAGCACAGATACGCAGTATTTT	CSASFSGGSIPSTDTQYF
.	TRBV12-3/TRBV12-4	TRBJ1-1	few	TGTGCCAGCAGTTTAGAAGGGGACACTGAAGCTTTCTTT	CASSLEGDTEAFF
.	TRBV7-6	TRBJ2-3	.	TGTGCCAGCAGCTTAGCCTCAGATACGCAGTATTTT	CASSLASDTQYF
.	TRBV18	TRBJ2-7	.	TGTGCCAGCTCACCTAGGACTGTCTCCTACGAGCAGTACTTC	CASSPRTVSYEQYF
TRBD2	TRBV6-5	TRBJ2-7	.	TGTGCCAGCAGCGCAACCGGGACTAGCGCCTACGAGCAGTACTTC	CASSATGTSAYEQYF
.	TRBV6-5	TRBJ1-3	.	TGTGCCAGCAGTCAGGGCCCCGGAAACACCATATATTTT	CASSQGPGNTIYF
.	TRBV27	TRBJ2-3	.	TGTGCCAGCAGTTTAGGGGCTCCTCCTCAGTATTTT	CASSLGAPPQYF